The present entry profiles one T cell receptor beta chain with its context. In the study's own analysis: Reference gene primer amplification in the assay estimated nucleated cell counts. The table came from immunoSEQ multiplex PCR; TCRdb's copy has only in-frame clones and leaves some out. That table is the source of V, J and clone size, and D and trimming were worked out from the DNA. The table includes about 160,000 clones, around 85% detected once. The data were taken from a study of blood T cell repertoires in COVID-19. Study details: Material from acute and convalescent COVID-19 was sourced from the United States, Italy and Spain. PBMCs, B-cell-depleted T cells, or T cells provided the cDNA or gDNA that made up the material.

The V and J ends lost 5 bases and 0 bases, in that order; junction bases with no gene match: 8. Germline CDR1 and CDR2: SGDLS and YYNGEE. This CDR3 has 17 residues. The clonotype was recovered from a human donor with acute or convalescent COVID-19. The donor label of this sample is uncertain. The sequencing input was peripheral blood. This chain connects TRBV9 to TRBJ1-6, with 7 bases that match TRBD1. CDR3 region: CASSGDRQSSYNSPLHF. CDR3 DNA: TGTGCCAGCAGTGGGGACAGACAGAGCTCCTATAATTCACCCCTCCACTTT.